The 32 T cell receptor beta chains listed next were all sequenced from one sample in a study of control samples from healthy donors and cancer patients. Measured with immunoSEQ multiplex PCR; TCRdb has only the in-frame clones, and not every one. Here the sample spans roughly 130,000 clones, about 85% being singletons. The source material was blood. These TCRs come from a woman aged 25 to 39 in good health.

CDR3 bases: TGTGCCTGGATGGACAGGGGACGTGAAGCTTTCTTT. Protein product: CAWMDRGREAFF. The chain uses TRBV30 and TRBJ1-1, with 9 bases that match TRBD1. This CDR3 is 12 amino acids long. With 4 bases clipped from V and 7 bases from J, the junction kept 4 bases outside the gene matches. Germline V gene lookup returns CDR1 GTSNPN and CDR2 SVGIG (reference sequence).

This rearrangement joins TRBV6-5 to TRBJ1-3; D uncertain. CDR3 size: 15 residues. Germline V gene data show CDR1 as MNHEY and CDR2 as SVGAGI. The CDR3 region is CAVSAGFNSGNTIYF. CDR3 bases: TGTGCTGTTAGTGCCGGGTTCAACTCTGGAAACACCATATATTTT.

This sequence joins TRBV19 and TRBJ1-5; 10 bases line up with TRBD1. The CDR3 runs to 14 residues. Germline V gives CDR1 LNHDA, CDR2 SQIVND (reference sequence). V trimming: 7 bases; J trimming: 5 bases; junction bases outside the gene matches: 5. In nucleotides, the CDR3 is TGTGCCAGTACCGCCGGGACAGGGGATCAGCCCCAGCATTTT. It yields the protein CASTAGTGDQPQHF.

The table lists this clone with a count of one. The chain joins TRBV12-1 to TRBJ1-6. TRBV12-1 is classified as a pseudogene. The CDR3 has 15 amino acids. The CDR3 DNA sequence: TGTGCCAGCAGCTTTGCCAGGGTAGGAGGTTCACCCCTCCACTTT. This gives the protein CASSFARVGGSPLHF.

The J gene is TRBJ2-1, the V gene TRBV7-2, with TRBD2 matching 9 bases. The CDR3 extends over 16 amino acids. V lost 1 base to trimming and J lost 4 bases; unmatched junction nucleotides: 5. CDR1 and CDR2 from the germline V gene are SGHTA and FQGNSA. CDR3 coding DNA: TGTGCCAGCAGCTTAGGCGGGGGGGGCAGGTACAATGAGCAGTTCTTC. Its translation: CASSLGGGGRYNEQFF. Combining the CDR3 with reference TRBV7-2 and TRBJ2-1 gives the whole variable domain GAGVSQSPSNKVTEKGKDVELRCDPISGHTALYWYRQSLGQGLEFLIYFQGNSAPDKSGLPSDRFSAERTGGSVSTLTIQRTQQEDSAVYLCASSLGGGGRYNEQFFGPGTRLTVL.

The rearrangement joins TRBV28 to TRBJ2-7; the match to TRBD2 covers 9 bases. The CDR3 runs to 15 residues. V was pared by 3 bases and J by 4 bases, with 7 bases of the junction left unmatched. Per germline, CDR1 MDHEN and CDR2 SYDVKM. CDR3 bases: TGTGCCAGCAGTTTCCTCCGACTAGCGGCTTACGAGCAGTACTTC. This codes for CASSFLRLAAYEQYF.

The CDR3 sequence is CASSVVSAGRDTGELFF. CDR3 in DNA: TGTGCCAGCAGCGTAGTGTCGGCAGGGAGGGACACCGGGGAGCTGTTTTTT. This sequence joins TRBV9 and TRBJ2-2; 7 bases are shared with TRBD2. The CDR3 consists of 17 residues. Germline V gives CDR1 SGDLS, CDR2 YYNGEE. The V and J ends lost 0 bases and 3 bases, in that order; junction bases with no gene match: 8.

The V call is TRBV28, the J call TRBJ1-6; D remains unclear. V was pared by 1 base and J by 5 bases, with 12 bases between. The CDR3 runs 16 residues. Germline V lookup: CDR1 MDHEN, CDR2 SYDVKM. In DNA form, the CDR3 reads TGTGCCAGCAGTTTATCCCCGGGGTCTGATAATTCACCCCTCCACTTT. Its translation is CASSLSPGSDNSPLHF.

V is TRBV3-1 (or the pseudogene TRBV3-2) and J is TRBJ2-1, with a weak D call TRBD2 (6 bases). Germline CDR1 LGHDT, CDR2 YNNKEL (reference sequence). There are 12 residues in the CDR3. V was trimmed by 1 base and J by 15 bases, leaving 13 bases between them. Written as DNA, the CDR3 is TGTGCCAGCAGCCAAGTTAGCGGCGGTCCGTTCTTC. This encodes CASSQVSGGPFF.

The chain combines TRBV6-1 with TRBJ2-1; the match to TRBD2 covers 11 bases. The V and J ends lost 3 bases and 6 bases, in that order; junction bases with no gene match: 7. The CDR3 totals 16 residues. The germline gives CDR1 MNHNS, CDR2 SASEGT. The CDR3, as DNA: TGTGCCAGCAGTGACAATGGTAGCGGGAGGGTCAATGAGCAGTTCTTC. This translates into CASSDNGSGRVNEQFF.

V gene TRBV3-1 (or the pseudogene TRBV3-2) combines with J gene TRBJ1-5, with no clear D. The length of the CDR3 is 14 residues. V lost 1 base, J lost 4 bases, and 8 bases lay in between. Germline CDR1 and CDR2: LGHDT and YNNKEL (reference sequence). The CDR3 sequence is CASSQGKGNQPQHF. The CDR3 nucleotides read TGTGCCAGCAGCCAAGGGAAAGGGAATCAGCCCCAGCATTTT.

The chain combines TRBV5-6 with TRBJ1-6; D possibly corresponds to TRBD1 (6 bases). There are 15 residues in the CDR3. Germline V CDR1 and CDR2: SGHDT, YYEEEE. Between the trimmed V and J ends, which lost 4 bases and 2 bases, there was a span of 10 bases. The CDR3: CASSPRDTYNSPLHF. In nucleotides, the CDR3 is TGTGCCAGCAGCCCGCGGGACACCTATAATTCACCCCTCCACTTT.

The J gene is TRBJ1-2, the V gene TRBV20-1, with D tentatively TRBD1 (6 bases). The CDR3 extends over 11 amino acids. With 7 bases removed from V and 8 bases from J, the gap between germline ends came to 14 bases. CDR1 is DFQATT and CDR2 is SNEGSKA in the germline V gene (reference sequence). CDR3 DNA sequence: TGCAGTGGTATGGCAGGGGAGGGCTACACCTTC. Its protein product is CSGMAGEGYTF.

The chain's CDR3 is CASSLGWGTEAFF. The CDR3 DNA sequence: TGTGCCAGCAGCTTAGGGTGGGGCACTGAAGCTTTCTTT. This chain connects TRBV7-8 to TRBJ1-1; D remains unclear. The CDR3 totals 13 residues. Germline CDR1 is SGHVS and CDR2 is FQNEAQ. V was pared by 1 base and J by 4 bases, with 7 bases between.

In this sample, this clone turned up once. The chain combines TRBV18 with TRBJ2-5, with 7 nucleotides matching TRBD1. V was pared by 4 bases and J by 2 bases, with 1 base of the junction left unmatched. The CDR3 contains 13 residues. CDR1 is KGHSH and CDR2 is LQKENI in the germline V gene. CDR3 in amino acids: CASSLGQQETQYF. In DNA, the CDR3 is TGTGCCAGCTCACTGGGACAGCAAGAGACCCAGTACTTC. Supplemented by reference TRBV18 and TRBJ2-5, the full variable domain reads NAGVMQNPRHLVRRRGQEARLRCSPMKGHSHVYWYRQLPEEGLKFMVYLQKENIIDESGMPKERFSAEFPKEGPSILRIQQVVRGDSAAYFCASSLGQQETQYFGPGTRLLVL.

This clone was seen once. The chain recombines TRBV12-3 or TRBV12-4 with TRBJ1-2; D is unclear. This CDR3 spans 13 amino acids. V gave up 1 base and J gave up 4 bases, with 7 bases separating them. The CDR3 nucleotides are TGTGCCAGCAGTTTAGATCGCAGCTATGGCTACACCTTC. It yields the protein CASSLDRSYGYTF.

For this clone: At one boundary the junction diverges from the germline segment, which might be a read error. The chain recombines TRBV3-1 (or the pseudogene TRBV3-2) with TRBJ1-5; a possible D gene is TRBD1 (5 bases). The CDR3 length is 15 residues. Germline loops: CDR1 LGHDT, CDR2 YNNKEL (reference sequence). CDR3 nucleotides: TGTGCCAGCAGTCAGGGACGGGTTAGCAGTCAGCCCCAGCATTTT. It translates to CASSQGRVSSQPQHF.

This clone has just a few counts. The chain has TRBV6-6 and TRBJ2-7; D is unclear. This CDR3 has 12 amino acids. Deletions cut 5 bases from V and 0 bases from J, with 5 bases between. Germline assignment: CDR1 MNHNY and CDR2 SVGAGI (reference sequence). The CDR3 here is CASSPASYEQYF. In nucleotides, the CDR3 is TGTGCCAGCAGTCCCGCCTCCTACGAGCAGTACTTC.

The rearrangement uses TRBV28 and TRBJ1-4, with 10 bases fitting TRBD1. J was trimmed by 4 bases and V by 4 bases; bases with no gene match: 3. The CDR3 length is 15 residues. Germline V gives CDR1 MDHEN, CDR2 SYDVKM. CDR3 sequence reads: CASSSRTGGNEKLFF. The CDR3 bases are TGTGCCAGCAGTTCCCGGACAGGGGGTAATGAAAAACTGTTTTTT.

The rearrangement links TRBV19 to TRBJ2-7, with 11 bases that match TRBD2. Trimming took 6 bases from V and 6 from J; bases not matched to a gene: 10. The CDR3 runs 15 residues. Germline V gene data show CDR1 as LNHDA and CDR2 as SQIVND (reference sequence). CDR3 sequence: CASRRTSGSSLEQYF. In DNA form, the CDR3 reads TGTGCCAGTAGACGCACTAGCGGGAGTTCCCTCGAGCAGTACTTC.

This sequence joins TRBV2 and TRBJ1-2; 7 bases are a match to TRBD1. Germline CDR1 SNHLY, CDR2 FYNNEI. The J segment lost 7 bases and the V segment lost 8 bases, leaving 22 bases of the junction unmatched. This CDR3 contains 17 residues. CDR3 loop: CASRRTGQGVSMAGYTF. CDR3 nucleotide sequence: TGTGCCAGCCGTCGGACAGGTCAAGGGGTTTCTATGGCTGGCTACACCTTC. Filled out from reference TRBV2 and TRBJ1-2, the complete variable domain reads EPEVTQTPSHQVTQMGQEVILRCVPISNHLYFYWYRQILGQKVEFLVSFYNNEISEKSEIFDDQFSVERPDGSNFTLKIRSTKLEDSAMYFCASRRTGQGVSMAGYTFGSGTRLTVV.

V usage is TRBV7-3 and J usage is TRBJ2-2; D may match TRBD1 or TRBD2 (6 bases each). Germline lookup yields CDR1 SGHTA and CDR2 FQGTGA. The CDR3 has 15 residues. The V end was cut by 3 bases, the J end by 0 bases, with 8 bases between. The CDR3 protein is CASSFGGPNTGELFF. CDR3 in DNA: TGTGCCAGCAGCTTCGGGGGCCCGAACACCGGGGAGCTGTTTTTT.

The chain uses TRBV28 and TRBJ1-2; 9 bases map to TRBD1. The CDR3 totals 15 residues. Germline V lookup: CDR1 MDHEN, CDR2 SYDVKM. V shed 6 bases and J 4 bases; nucleotides not matched to a gene: 9. CDR3 sequence: CASRSAEQGAYGYTF. CDR3 DNA: TGTGCCAGCAGGTCAGCCGAACAGGGGGCCTATGGCTACACCTTC.

V and J are TRBV19 and TRBJ2-1, with 9 bases aligning to TRBD2. The germline gives CDR1 LNHDA, CDR2 SQIVND (reference sequence). This CDR3 spans 15 amino acids. V dropped 6 bases and J dropped 3; count of bases not matched to a gene: 6. The CDR3 nucleotides read TGTGCCAGTAGCGAAGTAGCGGGAGACTACAATGAGCAGTTCTTC. This translates into CASSEVAGDYNEQFF.

The genes are TRBV18 and TRBJ1-5; perhaps TRBD1 as D (5 bases). V lost 2 bases and J lost 1, with 9 bases in between. The CDR3 sequence is 15 residues long. CDR1 is KGHSH and CDR2 is LQKENI in the germline V gene. Written as DNA, the CDR3 is TGTGCCAGCTCACCAGGGGCAGGGAGCAATCAGCCCCAGCATTTT. Residues: CASSPGAGSNQPQHF.

This CDR3 is CASSERGSGHTDTQYF. Written as DNA, the CDR3 is TGTGCCAGCAGTGAAAGGGGTAGCGGACACACAGATACGCAGTATTTT. This sequence joins TRBV6-1 and TRBJ2-3; a weak D match, TRBD2 (6 bases). Germline-derived CDR1 and CDR2 are MNHNS and SASEGT. With 2 bases removed from V and 2 bases from J, the gap between germline ends came to 14 bases. The CDR3 totals 16 residues.

V usage is TRBV7-9 and J usage is TRBJ1-1; tentatively, D is TRBD1 (5 bases). Germline V CDR1 and CDR2: SEHNR, FQNEAQ (reference sequence). The V end was cut by 5 bases, the J end by 5 bases, with 18 bases between. The CDR3 is made up of 15 amino acids. CDR3 residues: CASSTRGVWQTEAFF. CDR3 coding DNA: TGTGCCAGCAGCACACGGGGGGTATGGCAAACTGAAGCTTTCTTT.

The chain carries TRBV28 and TRBJ2-2; D may match TRBD1 or TRBD2 (5 bases each). The CDR3 has 14 amino acids. V was shortened by 7 bases and J by 9 bases, with 18 bases between the two germline ends. CDR1 and CDR2 from the germline V gene are MDHEN and SYDVKM. CDR3 bases: TGTGCCAGCACCATCACCGGGACCGCACGGGAGCTGTTTTTT. It specifies CASTITGTARELFF.

The chain combines TRBV24-1 with TRBJ2-2, with D uncertain. V was pared by 4 bases and J by 4 bases, with 6 bases between. The CDR3 runs to 13 residues. CDR1 and CDR2 from the germline V gene are KGHDR and SFDVKD. For the CDR3, the DNA is TGTGCCACCAGTGAGAGGACCACCGGGGAGCTGTTTTTT. Encoded protein: CATSERTTGELFF.

This chain links TRBV11-2 with TRBJ2-4; D possibly corresponds to TRBD1 (6 bases). The V end lost 6 bases, the J end lost 8 bases, and 17 bases lay between the germline ends. Germline V lookup: CDR1 SGHAT, CDR2 FQNNGV. The CDR3 totals 14 residues. CDR3 coding DNA: TGTGCCAGCAGGTTTACAGGTTCAGGGGACATTCAGTACTTC. Its translation is CASRFTGSGDIQYF.

The gene calls are TRBV15 and TRBJ1-2; 9 positions match TRBD1. Trimming at V came to 0 bases and at J to 6 bases, leaving 5 bases not matched to a gene. The germline V gene has CDR1 LNHNV and CDR2 YYDKDF (reference sequence). The CDR3 has 15 residues. Here the CDR3 reads CATSRERTGVHGYTF. The CDR3 nucleotides are TGTGCCACCAGCAGAGAACGGACAGGGGTACATGGCTACACCTTC. Using reference TRBV15 and TRBJ1-2 for the parts outside the CDR3, the full variable domain is DAMVIQNPRYQVTQFGKPVTLSCSQTLNHNVMYWYQQKSSQAPKLLFHYYDKDFNNEADTPDNFQSRRPNTSFCFLDIRSPGLGDTAMYLCATSRERTGVHGYTFGSGTRLTVV.

The chain joins TRBV2 to TRBJ2-5; D may be TRBD1 or TRBD2 (5 bases each). The CDR3 runs 12 residues. The V gene's germline CDR1 is SNHLY and CDR2 FYNNEI. Trimming took off 6 bases at V and 5 bases at J, with 10 bases between the two ends. The CDR3 loop reads CASSGREETQYF. CDR3 DNA: TGTGCCAGCAGCGGCAGGGAGGAGACCCAGTACTTC.